These 30 T cell receptor beta chains were all obtained from the same sample, sequenced in a study of shared clonotypes between healthy human individuals. TCRdb keeps only in-frame clones here, not all; method: immunoSEQ multiplex PCR. This sample carries over 850,000 clones, 70% to 80% of them seen once, and the ten largest clones take around 0.61%. Sequenced input: memory CD4+ T cells from PBMCs. Subset in this sample: CD45RA-negative fraction. Receptors originate from a man between 18 and 35 years old in good health. Some clones in this sample may be carry-over from other donors' samples.

This clone was recorded a few times. The V and J genes are TRBV14 and TRBJ2-7, with D unresolved. The length of the CDR3 is 14 residues. CDR1 SGHDN and CDR2 FVKESK come from the germline V gene. Trimming cost V 4 bases and J 2 bases, with 12 bases left between them. This CDR3 reads CASSPSLYAYEQYF. CDR3 DNA: TGTGCCAGCAGCCCAAGCCTTTACGCCTACGAGCAGTACTTC.

DNA for the CDR3: TGTGCCTGGGGACTAGCGGGAGTGGCCGGGGAGCTGTTTTTT. This encodes CAWGLAGVAGELFF. This chain uses TRBV30 with TRBJ2-2; 13 positions agree with TRBD2. Trimming at V came to 5 bases and at J to 6 bases, leaving 3 bases not matched to a gene. This CDR3 is 14 amino acids long. Germline-derived CDR1 and CDR2 are GTSNPN and SVGIG (reference sequence). The full variable domain, rest sourced from reference TRBV30 and TRBJ2-2, is SQTIHQWPATLVQPVGSPLSLECTVEGTSNPNLYWYRQAAGRGLQLLFYSVGIGQISSEVPQNLSASRPQDRQFILSSKKLLLSDSGFYLCAWGLAGVAGELFFGEGSRLTVL.

This chain links TRBV7-2 with TRBJ2-7; 10 nucleotides align to TRBD2. The germline V gene has CDR1 SGHTA and CDR2 FQGNSA. V lost 5 bases to trimming and J lost 2 bases; unmatched junction nucleotides: 6. This CDR3 has 15 amino acids. CDR3 sequence reads: CASSTRTSGTYEQYF. CDR3 sequence (DNA): TGTGCCAGCAGCACGCGGACTAGCGGAACCTACGAGCAGTACTTC.

This chain uses TRBV7-2 with TRBJ2-1; D may correspond to TRBD1 or TRBD2 (6 bases each). CDR1 is SGHTA and CDR2 is FQGNSA in the germline V gene. The ends were cut back, 5 bases at V and 9 bases at J, with 20 bases in the middle. The CDR3 is 15 amino acids. CDR3 sequence (DNA): TGTGCCAGCAGCCTAAGGACAGCCGGTAGCGGTGAGCAGTTCTTC. Residues: CASSLRTAGSGEQFF.

As for this clone: The same CDR3 also results from other DNA sequences found in this sample. This chain connects TRBV14 to TRBJ2-7; D gene ambiguous. The ends were cut back, 5 bases at V and 0 bases at J, with 11 bases in the middle. This CDR3 region has 14 residues. Germline V gene data show CDR1 as SGHDN and CDR2 as FVKESK. The CDR3 nucleotides read TGTGCCAGCAGCAGTACCAGAAGCTCCTACGAGCAGTACTTC. As protein: CASSSTRSSYEQYF.

The gene calls are TRBV10-3 and TRBJ2-7; a possible D gene is TRBD1 (5 bases). Germline assignment: CDR1 ENHRY and CDR2 SYGVKD. The CDR3 runs 12 residues. V was clipped by 6 bases and J by 7 bases, with 13 bases between them. The CDR3 is CAISLQGDEQYF. CDR3 nucleotide sequence: TGTGCCATCAGCCTCCAGGGTGATGAGCAGTACTTC.

This clone was seen only a few times. CDR3 residues: CASSPGPPPYEQYF. The CDR3 DNA reads TGTGCCAGCTCCCCGGGACCACCTCCCTACGAGCAGTACTTC. The chain couples TRBV18 to TRBJ2-7; D is tentatively TRBD1 or TRBD2 (5 bases each). The CDR3 runs to 14 residues. Germline V gene data show CDR1 as KGHSH and CDR2 as LQKENI. V shed 6 bases and J shed 2 bases, with 14 bases lying between them.

The chain joins TRBV5-5 to TRBJ2-5; D is undetermined. The CDR3 is made up of 12 amino acids. With 2 bases removed from V and 8 bases from J, the gap between germline ends came to 10 bases. Germline CDR1 SGHKS, CDR2 YYEKEE (reference sequence). CDR3 in amino acids: CASSLGITTQYF. The CDR3 DNA reads as TGTGCCAGCAGCTTAGGTATCACAACCCAGTACTTC.

The rearrangement uses TRBV5-1 and TRBJ2-7, with D perhaps TRBD2 (6 bases). Germline lookup yields CDR1 SGHRS and CDR2 YFSETQ. CDR3 length: 16 amino acids. V lost 6 bases, J lost 7 bases, and 26 bases lay in between. As DNA, the CDR3 is TGCGCCAGCACCTTAGCCCCTTCCGGCGGGACCGAGGAGCAGTACTTC. Its protein product is CASTLAPSGGTEEQYF.

The V and J genes are TRBV29-1 and TRBJ2-5; D remains unclear. The CDR3 loop spans 13 amino acids. Germline V gene sequence: CDR1 SQVTM, CDR2 ANQGSEA. V dropped 0 bases and J dropped 2 bases, with 7 bases sitting between them. Here the CDR3 reads CSVEDGGQETQYF. Here the CDR3 DNA reads TGCAGCGTTGAAGATGGCGGTCAAGAGACCCAGTACTTC.

This sequence joins TRBV11-1 and TRBJ2-7; D is undetermined. CDR1 is SGHAT, CDR2 FQDESV, per germline (reference sequence). V shed 0 bases and J shed 5 bases, with 11 bases lying between them. The CDR3 runs to 14 residues. CDR3 protein: CASSLAFASHEQYF. DNA of the CDR3: TGTGCCAGCAGCTTAGCGTTCGCTTCCCACGAGCAGTACTTC.

The J gene is TRBJ1-2, the V gene TRBV5-1, with a possible D match to TRBD1 (5 bases). The CDR3 loop spans 16 amino acids. Germline CDR1 is SGHRS and CDR2 is YFSETQ. V was cut by 2 bases and J by 7 bases, with 21 bases left in between. Here the CDR3 reads CASSFEGPSQRGGYTF. Here the CDR3 DNA reads TGCGCCAGCAGCTTCGAGGGGCCCAGTCAGAGGGGTGGCTACACCTTC.

This clone has just a few counts. The chain couples TRBV4-2 to TRBJ2-5; 7 nucleotides line up with TRBD2. Germline V CDR1 and CDR2: LGHNA, YNFKEQ. After removal of 0 bases from V and 6 bases from J, the junction contained 4 bases not matched to a gene. The CDR3 consists of 14 residues. Written as DNA, the CDR3 is TGTGCCAGCAGCCAAGAGTTGGGGGGGAAGACCCAGTACTTC. Residues: CASSQELGGKTQYF.

This chain connects TRBV7-2 to TRBJ2-1; weak D call: TRBD1 (5 bases). With 5 bases removed from V and 6 bases from J, the gap between germline ends came to 17 bases. This CDR3 has 15 amino acids. CDR1 and CDR2 from the germline V gene are SGHTA and FQGNSA. DNA of the CDR3: TGTGCCAGCAGCCCTCAGGGATTCCGTTCCAATGAGCAGTTCTTC. Translated, it gives CASSPQGFRSNEQFF.

This chain links TRBV10-3 with TRBJ2-7; no clear D gene. This CDR3 comprises 15 residues. Trimming shortened V by 4 bases and J by 2 bases, and 15 bases separated the two germline ends. CDR1 ENHRY and CDR2 SYGVKD come from the germline V gene. The CDR3, as DNA: TGTGCCATCAGTGGGGCTTTGACGAAAACCTACGAGCAGTACTTC. Its protein product is CAISGALTKTYEQYF.

The chain links TRBV11-1 to TRBJ1-1; D ambiguous. V was pared by 1 base and J by 5 bases, with 14 bases between. From germline, CDR1 is SGHAT and CDR2 FQDESV (reference sequence). CDR3 size: 15 residues. The CDR3 bases are TGTGCCAGCAGCTTAGATCTAGGGTTTACGACTGAAGCTTTCTTT. Its protein product is CASSLDLGFTTEAFF.

This clone was counted at least ten times. The same CDR3 is also encoded by other DNA sequences in this sample. The J gene is TRBJ2-3, the V gene TRBV6-1; D unclear. The germline V gene encodes CDR1 MNHNS and CDR2 SASEGT. The CDR3 runs to 15 residues. V dropped 2 bases and J dropped 3 bases, with 12 bases sitting between them. The CDR3 sequence is CASSEPGDGTDTQYF. The CDR3 nucleotides read TGTGCCAGCAGTGAACCGGGTGATGGGACAGATACGCAGTATTTT.

The chain employs TRBV5-1 and TRBJ2-2; 8 bases are a match to TRBD2. Germline V gene sequence: CDR1 SGHRS, CDR2 YFSETQ. The trim removed 3 bases at V and 6 bases at J, leaving 7 bases unmatched. This CDR3 region has 15 residues. In DNA form, the CDR3 reads TGCGCCAGCAGCTATAGCGGGGCAGGATCCGGGGAGCTGTTTTTT. Its translation: CASSYSGAGSGELFF.

The J gene is TRBJ2-1, the V gene TRBV2; 7 nucleotides line up with TRBD1. J was trimmed by 6 bases and V by 6 bases; bases with no gene match: 8. In germline, CDR1 is SNHLY, CDR2 FYNNEI. The CDR3 covers 14 residues. The CDR3 bases are TGTGCCAGCAGGGGGACAGCTAATTCCAATGAGCAGTTCTTC. Translated: CASRGTANSNEQFF.

V gene TRBV28 combines with J gene TRBJ2-7; 9 bases fit TRBD1. The V and J ends lost 5 bases and 2 bases, in that order; junction bases with no gene match: 13. The CDR3 consists of 17 residues. Germline V gene data show CDR1 as MDHEN and CDR2 as SYDVKM. CDR3 sequence reads: CASSPNTWDREPYEQYF. The DNA of the CDR3 is TGTGCCAGCAGTCCCAACACATGGGACAGGGAACCCTACGAGCAGTACTTC. Drawing the rest from reference TRBV28 and TRBJ2-7, the complete variable domain is DVKVTQSSRYLVKRTGEKVFLECVQDMDHENMFWYRQDPGLGLRLIYFSYDVKMKEKGDIPEGYSVSREKKERFSLILESASTNQTSMYLCASSPNTWDREPYEQYFGPGTRLTVT.

This clone was counted only a few times. CDR3 bases: TGTGCCAGCAGCCCATTAGCAGCAACCACAGATACGCAGTATTTT. It encodes CASSPLAATTDTQYF. This chain uses TRBV7-3 with TRBJ2-3; no clear D. The CDR3 consists of 15 residues. Germline loops: CDR1 SGHTA, CDR2 FQGTGA. V dropped 5 bases and J dropped 2 bases, with 14 bases sitting between them.

As DNA, the CDR3 is TGTGCCAGCAGCGCCGGAGGGGGCCCAGATACGCAGTATTTT. This codes for CASSAGGGPDTQYF. V and J are TRBV11-2 and TRBJ2-3, with D maybe TRBD1 (7 bases). Per germline, CDR1 SGHAT and CDR2 FQNNGV. Trimming stripped 5 bases from V and 4 bases from J, with 13 bases between. The CDR3 sequence is 14 residues long.

CDR3 nucleotides: TGTGCCAGCAGCCCCCGAAGGCTAGCGGATTTTCAAGAGACCCAGTACTTC. It specifies CASSPRRLADFQETQYF. J is TRBJ2-5 and V is TRBV11-1; 7 positions agree with TRBD2. V was pared by 5 bases and J by 2 bases, with 14 bases of the junction left unmatched. This CDR3 has 17 amino acids. Looked up from germline, CDR1 is SGHAT and CDR2 is FQDESV (reference sequence).

The chain joins TRBV28 to TRBJ2-5; possibly TRBD2 for D (5 bases). Germline assignment: CDR1 MDHEN and CDR2 SYDVKM. The CDR3 has 13 residues. Trimming stripped 11 bases from V and 2 bases from J, with 15 bases between. This CDR3 reads CAGRAASQETQYF. CDR3 nucleotide sequence: TGTGCCGGGAGAGCGGCATCGCAAGAGACCCAGTACTTC. The complete variable domain, with remaining parts taken from reference TRBV28 and TRBJ2-5, reads DVKVTQSSRYLVKRTGEKVFLECVQDMDHENMFWYRQDPGLGLRLIYFSYDVKMKEKGDIPEGYSVSREKKERFSLILESASTNQTSMYLCAGRAASQETQYFGPGTRLLVL.

The genes are TRBV5-5 and TRBJ1-3; no clear D gene. V lost 5 bases and J 3 bases, leaving 6 bases between the germline ends. In germline, CDR1 is SGHKS, CDR2 YYEKEE (reference sequence). The CDR3 is 12 residues long. Here the CDR3 reads CASRSDGNTIYF. The CDR3 DNA reads TGTGCCAGCAGGTCGGATGGAAACACCATATATTTT.

In DNA form, the CDR3 reads TGTGCCAGCAGCTTAGCGAGAGCCGGGGAGCTGTTTTTT. Translated, it gives CASSLARAGELFF. The chain joins TRBV7-9 to TRBJ2-2, with D hard to call. The CDR3 runs 13 residues. CDR1 SEHNR and CDR2 FQNEAQ come from the germline V gene (reference sequence). V dropped 0 bases and J dropped 6 bases, with 5 bases sitting between them.

The chain is built from TRBV6-6 and TRBJ1-1; TRBD1 matches 9 bases. The V gene's germline CDR1 is MNHNY and CDR2 SVGAGI (reference sequence). This CDR3 comprises 16 residues. Trimming at V came to 5 bases and at J to 1 base, leaving 8 bases not matched to a gene. CDR3 region: CASSRSGGQGNTEAFF. The CDR3 nucleotides read TGTGCCAGCAGTCGTAGCGGGGGACAGGGGAACACTGAAGCTTTCTTT.

V and J are TRBV4-3 and TRBJ2-3; D is uncertain. Germline CDR1 reads LGHNA; CDR2 reads YSLEER. V lost 4 bases to trimming and J lost 0 bases, with 8 bases between them. The CDR3 has 14 residues. CDR3 nucleotides: TGCGCCAGCAGCCTTACAGCTAGCACAGATACGCAGTATTTT. Translating it yields CASSLTASTDTQYF.

The chain couples TRBV6-6 to TRBJ2-3; 7 bases line up with TRBD2. The CDR3 covers 15 residues. Trimming removed 6 bases from V and 0 bases from J; junction bases left unmatched: 6. Germline assignment: CDR1 MNHNY and CDR2 SVGAGI (reference sequence). This chain's CDR3 is CASRMSGISTDTQYF. CDR3 DNA: TGTGCCAGCAGGATGAGCGGGATTAGCACAGATACGCAGTATTTT.

This chain links TRBV28 with TRBJ2-6; TRBD1 is a possible D gene (5 bases). Germline V gene lookup returns CDR1 MDHEN and CDR2 SYDVKM. The CDR3 is 15 amino acids. Trimming took off 5 bases at V and 3 bases at J, with 11 bases between the two ends. The CDR3 sequence is CASSTAGRGANVLTF. CDR3 DNA sequence: TGTGCCAGCAGTACCGCAGGGCGTGGGGCCAACGTCCTGACTTTC.